These 13 T cell receptor beta chains were all obtained from the same sample, sequenced in a study of regulatory T cells in long-lasting Graves disease. The sample's time point: newly diagnosed GD, antithyroid drugs for less than 3 months. There was RNA extracted from PBMCs, and the TCR library was made from it. Sequencing libraries for TCR beta were prepared with iRepertoire HTBI primers and Arm-PCR of CDR3 regions. MiXCR, applied by TCRdb to the multiplex PCR reads, yields one record per CDR3 protein. The sample records roughly 500,000 distinct CDR3 sequences, about 13% being singletons. These same records also appear under a second study, on T cells in Graves' hyperthyroidism and ophthalmopathy.

The sequenced sample was peripheral blood mononuclear cells (PBMCs), obtained at new diagnosis, from a patient treated with antithyroid drugs. Source of these receptors: a man younger than 40 with Graves disease.

This clonotype was observed at least ten times. This sequence joins TRBV5-4 and TRBJ2-5; D perhaps matches TRBD1 (7 bases). The germline gives CDR1 SGHNT, CDR2 YYREEE (reference sequence). The CDR3 has 14 residues. With 6 bases removed from V and 3 bases from J, the gap between germline ends came to 15 bases. For the CDR3, the DNA is TGTGCCAGCACCCTGGACAGGAGGGAAGAGACCCAGTACTTC. Translating it yields CASTLDRREETQYF.

In this sample, this clonotype turned up a few times. This CDR3 is CASSPPSDRGEQYF. The CDR3 DNA sequence: TGTGCCAGCTCACCACCGTCGGACCGGGGCGAGCAGTACTTC. V is TRBV18 and J is TRBJ2-7; perhaps TRBD2 as D (5 bases). Trimming took off 0 bases at V and 6 bases at J, with 12 bases between the two ends. The CDR3 contains 14 residues. Germline lookup yields CDR1 KGHSH and CDR2 LQKENI.

This clonotype has ten or more counts. J is TRBJ1-2 and V is TRBV27; 8 bases fit TRBD1. Germline CDR1 MNHEY, CDR2 SMNVEV (reference sequence). This CDR3 is 14 amino acids long. The junction had 8 bases not matched to a gene; V was cut back by 6 bases and J by 5 bases. The CDR3 region is CASSLGQGRYGYTF. CDR3 DNA sequence: TGTGCCAGCAGCTTAGGACAGGGAAGGTATGGCTACACCTTC.

This clonotype has a count of ten or more. The V and J genes are TRBV7-8 and TRBJ2-3; D is ambiguous. This CDR3 region has 15 residues. CDR1 is SGHVS and CDR2 is FQNEAQ in the germline V gene. V lost 5 bases, J lost 6 bases, and 18 bases lay in between. This chain's CDR3 is CASSPVSSHYDTQYF. CDR3 nucleotides: TGTGCCAGCAGCCCCGTCAGCTCCCACTACGATACGCAGTATTTT.

The genes are TRBV29-1 and TRBJ1-2, with unresolved D. Germline CDR1 reads SQVTM; CDR2 reads ANQGSEA. This CDR3 is built from 13 residues. The V gene lost 5 bases and the J gene lost 6 bases, with 16 bases spanning the gap. CDR3 sequence: CSVRTANYHGYTF. The CDR3 DNA is TGCAGCGTTCGCACAGCTAATTACCATGGCTACACCTTC.

Ten or more counts support this clonotype. This chain joins TRBV9 and TRBJ1-5; D is ambiguous. The V gene's germline CDR1 is SGDLS and CDR2 YYNGEE. Trimming pared 0 bases from V and 0 bases from J, leaving 7 bases between. This CDR3 region has 15 residues. CDR3 DNA sequence: TGTGCCAGCAGCGTAGGAGGGAATAGCAATCAGCCCCAGCATTTT. Its translation: CASSVGGNSNQPQHF.

This chain links TRBV28 with TRBJ2-7; 8 nucleotides agree with TRBD2. V gave up 6 bases and J gave up 3 bases; unmatched junction bases: 7. CDR1 MDHEN and CDR2 SYDVKM come from the germline V gene. The CDR3 runs 14 residues. The CDR3 region has the DNA TGTGCCAGCAGCAATCCGGGACTAGTCTACGAGCAGTACTTC. Its protein product is CASSNPGLVYEQYF.

The chain uses TRBV3-1 and TRBJ1-6; 7 positions agree with TRBD1. Germline-derived CDR1 and CDR2 are LGHDT and YNNKEL (reference sequence). The CDR3 sequence is 15 residues long. Trimming removed 4 bases from V and 6 bases from J; junction bases left unmatched: 6. The CDR3 loop is CASSRDSLANSPLHF. In DNA form, the CDR3 reads TGTGCCAGCAGCCGGGACAGCCTAGCTAATTCACCCCTCCACTTT.

This clonotype was seen a handful of times. This chain connects TRBV24-1 to TRBJ2-7; D is undetermined. The CDR3 contains 12 residues. V lost 1 base, J lost 9 bases, and 9 bases lay in between. CDR1 is KGHDR, CDR2 SFDVKD, per germline. The CDR3 loop is CATSDFRRVQYF. CDR3 DNA sequence: TGTGCCACCAGTGATTTCCGGAGAGTGCAGTACTTC.

Regarding this clonotype: A single base separates this from a much larger clone, so it may be a read error. The chain links TRBV6-4 to TRBJ2-7; tentative D call: TRBD2 (6 bases). There are 16 residues in the CDR3. Germline V gene sequence: CDR1 MRHNA, CDR2 SNTAGT. Trimming left V 5 bases short and J 4 bases short, with 21 bases between. The CDR3 loop is CASSFPRSGGMYEQYF. DNA for the CDR3: TGTGCCAGCAGTTTCCCTCGTTCAGGCGGGATGTACGAGCAGTACTTC.

The rearrangement links TRBV19 to TRBJ2-1; TRBD2 agrees at 12 bases. Germline CDR1 LNHDA, CDR2 SQIVND (reference sequence). CDR3 length equals 15 residues. The V and J ends lost 5 bases and 5 bases, in that order; junction bases with no gene match: 4. This CDR3 reads CASSPLAGGNNEQFF. The CDR3 DNA reads TGTGCCAGTAGTCCCCTAGCGGGAGGGAACAATGAGCAGTTCTTC.

There are a few counts of this clonotype. The V and J genes are TRBV25-1 and TRBJ2-1, with D perhaps being TRBD1 or TRBD2 (6 bases each). The CDR3 length is 14 residues. Per the germline V gene, CDR1 is MGHDK and CDR2 is SYGVNS. Between the trimmed V and J ends, which lost 8 bases and 8 bases, there was a span of 19 bases. CDR3 sequence (DNA): TGTGCCAGCTTGGGGGGCCGGCCCCCCGATGAGCAGTTCTTC. This translates into CASLGGRPPDEQFF.

This clonotype was seen only a few times. The rearrangement links TRBV29-1 to TRBJ1-4, with TRBD1 as a possible D gene (5 bases). Germline CDR1 SQVTM, CDR2 ANQGSEA. Between the trimmed V and J ends, which lost 3 bases and 0 bases, there was a span of 5 bases. This CDR3 comprises 13 residues. In DNA form, the CDR3 reads TGCAGCGTTGAGGGGGCAACTAATGAAAAACTGTTTTTT. Residues: CSVEGATNEKLFF.